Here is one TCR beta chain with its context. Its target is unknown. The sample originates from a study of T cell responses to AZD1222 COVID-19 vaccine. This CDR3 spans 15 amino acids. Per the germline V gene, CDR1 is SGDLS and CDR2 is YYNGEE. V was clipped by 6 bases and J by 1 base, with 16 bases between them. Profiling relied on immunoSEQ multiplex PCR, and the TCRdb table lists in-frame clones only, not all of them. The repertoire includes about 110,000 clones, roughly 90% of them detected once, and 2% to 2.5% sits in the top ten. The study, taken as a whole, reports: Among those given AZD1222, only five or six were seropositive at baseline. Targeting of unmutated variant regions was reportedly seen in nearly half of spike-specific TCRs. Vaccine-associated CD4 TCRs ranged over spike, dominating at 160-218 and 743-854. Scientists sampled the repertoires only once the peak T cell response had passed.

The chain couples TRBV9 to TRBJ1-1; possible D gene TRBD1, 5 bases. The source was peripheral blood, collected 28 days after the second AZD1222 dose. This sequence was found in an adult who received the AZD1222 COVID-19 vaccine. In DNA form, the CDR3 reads TGTGCCAGCAATCGCATGGGGGTATCGAACACTGAAGCTTTCTTT. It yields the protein CASNRMGVSNTEAFF. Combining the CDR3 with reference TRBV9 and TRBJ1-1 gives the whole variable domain DSGVTQTPKHLITATGQRVTLRCSPRSGDLSVYWYQQSLDQGLQFLIQYYNGEERAKGNILERFSAQQFPDLHSELNLSSLELGDSALYFCASNRMGVSNTEAFFGQGTRLTVV.